Shown below are 25 T cell receptor beta chains from a single sample sequenced in a study of Graves' ophthalmopathy and Graves' hyperthyroidism. RNA transcripts were the template, and TCR beta CDR3 regions were amplified from them. RT-PCR with HTBI primers came first, then second-round multiplex PCR. TCRdb recomputed calls from the multiplex PCR reads with MiXCR, one row per CDR3 protein. The table includes a few hundred thousand distinct CDR3 sequences, about a sixth detected once. Sequences were obtained from peripheral blood. These TCRs come from an adult man with Graves' ophthalmopathy.

This clonotype was counted many times. This rearrangement joins TRBV19 to TRBJ1-5, with D possibly being TRBD1 (5 bases). Between the trimmed V and J ends, which lost 8 bases and 7 bases, there was a span of 24 bases. This CDR3 region has 16 residues. CDR1 LNHDA and CDR2 SQIVND come from the germline V gene (reference sequence). CDR3 coding DNA: TGTGCCAGTGCGACGTACCGGGGGGGACCCCGCCAGCCCCAGCATTTT. Residues: CASATYRGGPRQPQHF.

This clonotype was seen many times. This chain links TRBV5-1 with TRBJ1-2; no clear D. The CDR3 is 13 amino acids. V dropped 4 bases and J dropped 4 bases, with 11 bases sitting between them. CDR1 is SGHRS, CDR2 YFSETQ, per germline. The CDR3 DNA is TGCGCCAGCAGCCCAGACGTAGGCTATGGCTACACCTTC. It codes for CASSPDVGYGYTF.

This clonotype has a count of ten or more. The V and J genes are TRBV6-2 or TRBV6-3 and TRBJ2-7; TRBD1 matches 7 bases. V lost 5 bases to trimming and J lost 9 bases; unmatched junction nucleotides: 4. The length of the CDR3 is 11 residues. The germline V gene encodes CDR1 MNHEY and CDR2 SVGEGT. The CDR3 DNA reads as TGTGCCAGCAGTACAGGGGACCGGCAGTACTTC. Amino acids: CASSTGDRQYF.

This clonotype was observed many times. This chain joins TRBV28 and TRBJ2-7; TRBD1 might be the D (8 bases). V lost 5 bases, J lost 6 bases, and 17 bases lay in between. CDR1 is MDHEN, CDR2 SYDVKM, per germline. The CDR3 loop spans 14 amino acids. The CDR3: CASSRTGRASEQYF. In DNA form, the CDR3 reads TGTGCCAGCAGTCGGACAGGGAGGGCCAGCGAGCAGTACTTC.

This clonotype was recorded many times. The chain joins TRBV20-1 to TRBJ2-5; a weak D match, TRBD2 (6 bases). The CDR3 consists of 12 residues. Between the trimmed V and J ends, which lost 6 bases and 4 bases, there was a span of 12 bases. Germline assignment: CDR1 DFQATT and CDR2 SNEGSKA (reference sequence). The CDR3 here is CSAGAGRETQYF. The CDR3 coding sequence is TGCAGTGCCGGGGCGGGGAGAGAGACCCAGTACTTC.

The sample holds many counts of this clonotype. V gene TRBV9 combines with J gene TRBJ2-5; the D is unclear. With 0 bases removed from V and 2 bases from J, the gap between germline ends came to 11 bases. From germline, CDR1 is SGDLS and CDR2 YYNGEE. This CDR3 has 15 residues. CDR3 loop: CASSVGPVGQETQYF. DNA of the CDR3: TGTGCCAGCAGCGTAGGCCCCGTCGGTCAAGAGACCCAGTACTTC.

This clonotype was counted ten times or more. This chain uses TRBV12-3 or TRBV12-4 with TRBJ1-3; 7 bases map to TRBD1. The CDR3 sequence is 14 residues long. V gave up 5 bases and J gave up 0 bases; unmatched junction bases: 1. CDR3 sequence: CASSHRGSGNTIYF. The CDR3 DNA sequence: TGTGCCAGCAGTCACAGGGGCTCTGGAAACACCATATATTTT.

About this clonotype itself: Just one base apart from a much larger clone, this may be a read error. The gene calls are TRBV2 and TRBJ2-5; D possibly uses TRBD1 or TRBD2 (5 bases each). The CDR3 runs to 16 residues. Germline CDR1 is SNHLY and CDR2 is FYNNEI. Trimming stripped 5 bases from V and 0 bases from J, with 16 bases between. The CDR3, as DNA: TGTGCCAGCAGTACTAGGGACGGGGCGGACCAAGAGACCCAGTACTTC. This gives the protein CASSTRDGADQETQYF. Supplemented by reference TRBV2 and TRBJ2-5, the full variable domain reads EPEVTQTPSHQVTQMGQEVILRCVPISNHLYFYWYRQILGQKVEFLVSFYNNEISEKSEIFDDQFSVERPDGSNFTLKIRSTKLEDSAMYFCASSTRDGADQETQYFGPGTRLLVL.

This rearrangement joins TRBV24-1 to TRBJ2-5; TRBD2 matches 11 bases. This CDR3 is 16 amino acids long. Trimming removed 0 bases from V and 5 bases from J; junction bases left unmatched: 4. The germline gives CDR1 KGHDR, CDR2 SFDVKD. CDR3 residues: CATSDLSVAGGETQYF. The CDR3 coding sequence is TGTGCCACCAGTGATTTGTCGGTAGCGGGAGGGGAGACCCAGTACTTC.

This clonotype was counted only a few times. This chain uses TRBV6-1 with TRBJ1-6, with 7 bases identical to TRBD1. Germline lookup yields CDR1 MNHNS and CDR2 SASEGT. Losses at the gene ends were 6 bases for V and 10 bases for J; bases not matched to a gene: 9. The length of the CDR3 is 14 residues. The CDR3 loop is CASSRQGKTSPLHF. In DNA form, the CDR3 reads TGTGCCAGCAGCAGACAGGGTAAAACATCACCCCTCCACTTT.

This chain joins TRBV28 and TRBJ1-1; D perhaps matches TRBD1 (5 bases). The V end was cut by 3 bases, the J end by 1 base, with 9 bases between. Germline assignment: CDR1 MDHEN and CDR2 SYDVKM. CDR3 length equals 14 residues. The CDR3, as DNA: TGTGCCAGCAGTTTCGGGACTTCGAACACTGAAGCTTTCTTT. Its protein product is CASSFGTSNTEAFF. Full variable domain (rest looked up from reference TRBV28 and TRBJ1-1): DVKVTQSSRYLVKRTGEKVFLECVQDMDHENMFWYRQDPGLGLRLIYFSYDVKMKEKGDIPEGYSVSREKKERFSLILESASTNQTSMYLCASSFGTSNTEAFFGQGTRLTVV.

This clonotype occurred many times. The genes are TRBV27 and TRBJ2-7, with a possible D match to TRBD2 (6 bases). In germline, CDR1 is MNHEY, CDR2 SMNVEV (reference sequence). The CDR3 is made up of 14 amino acids. V lost 3 bases to trimming and J lost 3 bases, with 12 bases between them. DNA of the CDR3: TGTGCCAGCAGTTTTGCATCGGGGGACTACGAGCAGTACTTC. It encodes CASSFASGDYEQYF.

This clonotype was seen at least ten times. The V gene is TRBV6-1, the J gene TRBJ1-1; the match to TRBD1 covers 9 bases. Germline CDR1 is MNHNS and CDR2 is SASEGT. The CDR3 extends over 16 amino acids. Trimming cost V 6 bases and J 4 bases; bases outside gene matches: 12. DNA for the CDR3: TGTGCCAGCAGCTCCGGGACAGGGTACGTCGGCACTGAAGCTTTCTTT. Its translation is CASSSGTGYVGTEAFF.

This clonotype has ten or more counts. V usage is TRBV4-3 and J usage is TRBJ1-1; D is ambiguous. With 1 base removed from V and 0 bases from J, the gap between germline ends came to 12 bases. Germline V gives CDR1 LGHNA, CDR2 YSLEER. This CDR3 region has 16 residues. CDR3 coding DNA: TGCGCCAGCAGCCAAGGTCAGTTACTCATGAACACTGAAGCTTTCTTT. Its protein product is CASSQGQLLMNTEAFF.

V is TRBV6-1 and J is TRBJ2-7; 11 bases line up with TRBD2. This CDR3 contains 13 residues. V shed 9 bases, J shed 4 bases, and the junction held 5 bases outside the gene matches. Per the germline V gene, CDR1 is MNHNS and CDR2 is SASEGT. The CDR3 nucleotides are TGTGCCAGTAGCGGGAGGGCCGTGTACGAGCAGTACTTC. Its translation: CASSGRAVYEQYF.

The V gene is TRBV19, the J gene TRBJ2-7, with D possibly TRBD2 on 6 matching bases. V was clipped by 6 bases and J by 2 bases, with 11 bases between them. The germline gives CDR1 LNHDA, CDR2 SQIVND (reference sequence). The CDR3 totals 13 residues. The CDR3 protein is CASRGGPTYEQYF. CDR3 DNA sequence: TGTGCCAGTAGAGGAGGGCCAACCTACGAGCAGTACTTC.

J is TRBJ2-2 and V is TRBV6-2 or TRBV6-3; 14 positions agree with TRBD2. Trimming removed 4 bases from V and 4 bases from J; junction bases left unmatched: 8. The CDR3 sequence is 18 residues long. Germline V lookup: CDR1 MNHEY, CDR2 SVGEGT. The CDR3 sequence is CASSSPGLAGGSTGELFF. The CDR3 coding sequence is TGTGCCAGCAGTTCGCCAGGACTAGCGGGAGGTAGCACCGGGGAGCTGTTTTTT.

On this clonotype itself: One base away lies a much larger clone, so this may be a sequencing read error. The chain employs TRBV29-1 and TRBJ1-6; 9 bases fit TRBD1. CDR1 and CDR2 (germline): SQVTM, ANQGSEA. There are 12 residues in the CDR3. CDR3 in amino acids: CSVRTGDSPLDF. The CDR3 DNA is TGCAGCGTTCGGACAGGGGATTCACCCCTCGACTTT. Variable domain in full (rest from reference TRBV29-1 and TRBJ1-6): SAVISQKPSRDICQRGTSLTIQCQVDSQVTMMFWYRQQPGQSLTLIATANQGSEATYESGFVIDKFPISRPNLTFSTLTVSNMSPEDSSIYLCSVRTGDSPLDFGNGTRLTVT.

This rearrangement joins TRBV12-3 or TRBV12-4 to TRBJ1-5; tentative D call: TRBD1 (6 bases). The CDR3 spans 17 residues. V lost 2 bases and J 2 bases, leaving 16 bases between the germline ends. CDR3 loop: CASSLNVGGRGNQPQHF. The CDR3 DNA reads as TGTGCCAGCAGTTTAAACGTCGGGGGGCGCGGCAATCAGCCCCAGCATTTT.

This clonotype was counted at least ten times. The chain carries TRBV20-1 and TRBJ2-7; 8 nucleotides agree with TRBD1. Germline V lookup: CDR1 DFQATT, CDR2 SNEGSKA (reference sequence). The CDR3 consists of 14 residues. Unmatched junction bases numbered 9, after V lost 2 bases and J lost 6 bases. CDR3 amino acids: CSARQGATPREQYF. In nucleotides, the CDR3 is TGCAGTGCTAGACAGGGGGCGACCCCTCGCGAGCAGTACTTC.

This clonotype was recorded at least ten times. The chain employs TRBV6-1 and TRBJ1-5; no definite D call. The CDR3 has 13 residues. Germline V gene sequence: CDR1 MNHNS, CDR2 SASEGT. Trimming removed 5 bases at V and 9 bases at J, with 14 bases between. Here the CDR3 DNA reads TGTGCCAGCAGTCCCCCGCCCCCATCGCCCCAGCATTTT. It is translated as CASSPPPPSPQHF.

As concerns this clonotype: A much larger clone sits a single nucleotide away, making a read error possible. V is TRBV27 and J is TRBJ1-3, with TRBD1 identical over 9 bases. Looked up from germline, CDR1 is MNHEY and CDR2 is SMNVEV (reference sequence). This CDR3 contains 15 residues. The CDR3 reads CVRPSRQGAGNTIYF. For the CDR3, the DNA is TGTGTCAGGCCCTCCAGACAGGGGGCTGGAAACACCATATATTTT.

This clonotype was detected many times. This chain links TRBV4-2 with TRBJ2-7; 9 bases agree with TRBD2. The CDR3 runs to 14 residues. CDR1 and CDR2 (germline): LGHNA, YNFKEQ. V dropped 1 base and J dropped 3; count of bases not matched to a gene: 1. The CDR3 DNA reads TGTGCCAGCAGCCAAGGGACTAGCGTCTACGAGCAGTACTTC. It codes for CASSQGTSVYEQYF.

Many counts were recorded for this clonotype. The V call is TRBV7-2, the J call TRBJ2-5; D remains unclear. V lost 6 bases and J lost 4, with 12 bases in between. The CDR3 has 13 amino acids. The germline V gene encodes CDR1 SGHTA and CDR2 FQGNSA. CDR3 in DNA: TGTGCCAGCAGTCCCCTTGCCCGAGAGACCCAGTACTTC. Translated, it gives CASSPLARETQYF.

This clonotype was recorded many times. The rearrangement uses TRBV2 and TRBJ2-5, with 9 bases that match TRBD1. This CDR3 spans 14 amino acids. Unmatched junction bases numbered 9, after V lost 8 bases and J lost 5 bases. Germline V gene lookup returns CDR1 SNHLY and CDR2 FYNNEI. The CDR3 is CASGNRGRLETQYF. Here the CDR3 DNA reads TGTGCCAGCGGCAACAGGGGGCGCTTGGAGACCCAGTACTTC.